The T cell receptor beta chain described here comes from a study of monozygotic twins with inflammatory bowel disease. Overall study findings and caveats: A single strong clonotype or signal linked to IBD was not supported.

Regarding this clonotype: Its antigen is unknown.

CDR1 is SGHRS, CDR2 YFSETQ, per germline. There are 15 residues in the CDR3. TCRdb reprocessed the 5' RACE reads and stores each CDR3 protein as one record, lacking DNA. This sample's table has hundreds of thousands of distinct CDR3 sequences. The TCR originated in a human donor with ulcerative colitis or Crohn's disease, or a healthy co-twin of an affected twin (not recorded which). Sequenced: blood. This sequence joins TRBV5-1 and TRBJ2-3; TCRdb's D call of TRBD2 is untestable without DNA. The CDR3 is CASSLGTGRTDTQYF.